Presented here are 15 T cell receptor beta chains from one specimen sequenced in a study of long-term antiretroviral therapy in people with HIV. The run of the v3.0 immunoSEQ assay was at survey level. The repertoire was sequenced with immunoSEQ multiplex PCR; TCRdb's copy has only in-frame clones and lacks some. The sample carries about 11,000 clones, about 81% recorded once. Here the sequenced sample was unsorted PBMCs, taken around 7.5 years after starting antiretroviral therapy. The source of these receptors is a man between 50 and 59 years old with HIV.

The chain has TRBV7-8 and TRBJ1-2; the D is unclear. V was shortened by 1 base and J by 0 bases, with 3 bases between the two germline ends. This CDR3 spans 13 amino acids. Germline lookup yields CDR1 SGHVS and CDR2 FQNEAQ. Written as DNA, the CDR3 is TGTGCCAGCAGCTTAGGAGCTAACTATGGCTACACCTTC. This sequence encodes CASSLGANYGYTF.

The chain joins TRBV5-6 to TRBJ1-1, with a possible D match to TRBD1 (5 bases). This CDR3 has 14 amino acids. Germline CDR1 SGHDT, CDR2 YYEEEE. V lost 0 bases and J 7 bases, leaving 13 bases between the germline ends. This CDR3 is CASSLDDSLVEAFF. As DNA, the CDR3 is TGTGCCAGCAGCTTGGACGACAGCCTTGTTGAAGCTTTCTTT.

The chain couples TRBV19 to TRBJ2-7; 8 bases agree with TRBD2. This CDR3 is 14 amino acids long. Germline V gene sequence: CDR1 LNHDA, CDR2 SQIVND (reference sequence). V gave up 3 bases and J gave up 0 bases; unmatched junction bases: 1. The CDR3 loop reads CASSIGGASYEQYF. In nucleotides, the CDR3 is TGTGCCAGTAGTATCGGGGGGGCCTCCTACGAGCAGTACTTC.

The chain has TRBV2 and TRBJ1-4, with D possibly being TRBD1 (5 bases). The CDR3 has 14 amino acids. Deletions cut 7 bases from V and 1 base from J, with 10 bases between. Germline lookup yields CDR1 SNHLY and CDR2 FYNNEI. The CDR3 spells CASTVGGTNEKLFF. For the CDR3, the DNA is TGTGCCAGCACCGTCGGGGGAACTAATGAAAAACTGTTTTTT.

This rearrangement joins TRBV6-6 to TRBJ2-1, with 12 bases identical to TRBD1. The length of the CDR3 is 15 residues. The V gene's germline CDR1 is MNHNY and CDR2 SVGAGI (reference sequence). V shed 4 bases and J 6 bases; nucleotides not matched to a gene: 4. The CDR3 sequence: CASSWDRGPGNEQFF. Here the CDR3 DNA reads TGTGCCAGCAGTTGGGACAGGGGGCCGGGCAATGAGCAGTTCTTC.

The rearrangement uses TRBV7-9 and TRBJ1-4; 7 bases fit TRBD1. Looked up from germline, CDR1 is SEHNR and CDR2 is FQNEAQ (reference sequence). CDR3 length: 16 residues. With 4 bases clipped from V and 6 bases from J, the junction kept 11 bases outside the gene matches. Here the CDR3 reads CASSSRFRTGDEKLFF. DNA of the CDR3: TGTGCCAGCAGCTCCCGGTTCAGGACAGGCGATGAAAAACTGTTTTTT.

V and J are TRBV30 and TRBJ2-1; the D gene could be TRBD1 or TRBD2 (5 bases each). V gave up 0 bases and J gave up 7 bases, with 10 bases separating them. Germline assignment: CDR1 GTSNPN and CDR2 SVGIG (reference sequence). This CDR3 has 13 residues. The CDR3: CAWSVGWGNEQFF. In nucleotides, the CDR3 is TGTGCCTGGAGTGTAGGCTGGGGGAATGAGCAGTTCTTC.

The CDR3 loop is CASSLAGTDFEAFF. The CDR3 nucleotides are TGTGCCAGCAGCTTGGCCGGGACGGACTTTGAAGCTTTCTTT. V and J are TRBV5-6 and TRBJ1-1; perhaps TRBD1 as D (5 bases). Deletions cut 0 bases from V and 7 bases from J, with 13 bases between. The CDR3 spans 14 residues. The germline gives CDR1 SGHDT, CDR2 YYEEEE.

This rearrangement joins TRBV11-3 to TRBJ2-7; D call uncertain. The CDR3 consists of 13 residues. V was cut by 2 bases and J by 2 bases, with 7 bases left in between. Germline V gene sequence: CDR1 SGHNT, CDR2 YENEEA. The CDR3 bases are TGTGCCAGCAGCTTACTGGGGACCTACGAGCAGTACTTC. It specifies CASSLLGTYEQYF.

The V gene is TRBV5-4, the J gene TRBJ2-1; maybe TRBD2 (5 bases). This CDR3 spans 13 amino acids. V dropped 0 bases and J dropped 6 bases, with 7 bases sitting between them. CDR1 and CDR2 from the germline V gene are SGHNT and YYREEE (reference sequence). The CDR3 nucleotides read TGTGCCAGCAGCTTGGATGAGGGCAATGAGCAGTTCTTC. Translated: CASSLDEGNEQFF.

This chain joins TRBV6-1 and TRBJ2-7; TRBD2 might be the D (6 bases). CDR3 size: 16 residues. V lost 1 base and J lost 3, with 16 bases in between. CDR1 is MNHNS, CDR2 SASEGT, per germline. This CDR3 reads CASSEGTGVGGYEQYF. DNA for the CDR3: TGTGCCAGCAGTGAAGGCACGGGGGTGGGGGGCTACGAGCAGTACTTC.

This clone was observed a single time. The chain employs TRBV4-1 and TRBJ1-1, with D uncertain. V lost 1 base and J 1 base, leaving 10 bases between the germline ends. The CDR3 runs 15 residues. Germline CDR1 is MGHRA and CDR2 is YSYEKL. The CDR3 nucleotides read TGCGCCAGCAGCCAAGCCTCGGACGGGAACACTGAAGCTTTCTTT. Protein: CASSQASDGNTEAFF.

The chain carries TRBV6-5 and TRBJ1-5; no firm D call. Germline assignment: CDR1 MNHEY and CDR2 SVGAGI. Deletions cut 5 bases from V and 1 base from J, with 12 bases between. There are 15 residues in the CDR3. For the CDR3, the DNA is TGTGCCAGCAGTAAAGACACCTACAGCAATCAGCCCCAGCATTTT. This translates into CASSKDTYSNQPQHF.

V gene TRBV5-6 combines with J gene TRBJ1-1; TRBD1 aligns across 7 bases. The ends lost 0 bases at V and 4 bases at J; junction bases unmatched: 3. The CDR3 has 14 residues. From germline, CDR1 is SGHDT and CDR2 YYEEEE. This chain's CDR3 is CASSLGGGLTEAFF. In DNA form, the CDR3 reads TGTGCCAGCAGCTTGGGAGGGGGCCTCACTGAAGCTTTCTTT.

The chain uses TRBV6-1 and TRBJ1-2, with 7 positions matching TRBD1. CDR3 length equals 15 residues. Germline V gives CDR1 MNHNS, CDR2 SASEGT. The J segment lost 4 bases and the V segment lost 6 bases, leaving 11 bases of the junction unmatched. In nucleotides, the CDR3 is TGTGCCAGCAGACCTGGGACAGCTTCCTTCTATGGCTACACCTTC. Protein product: CASRPGTASFYGYTF.